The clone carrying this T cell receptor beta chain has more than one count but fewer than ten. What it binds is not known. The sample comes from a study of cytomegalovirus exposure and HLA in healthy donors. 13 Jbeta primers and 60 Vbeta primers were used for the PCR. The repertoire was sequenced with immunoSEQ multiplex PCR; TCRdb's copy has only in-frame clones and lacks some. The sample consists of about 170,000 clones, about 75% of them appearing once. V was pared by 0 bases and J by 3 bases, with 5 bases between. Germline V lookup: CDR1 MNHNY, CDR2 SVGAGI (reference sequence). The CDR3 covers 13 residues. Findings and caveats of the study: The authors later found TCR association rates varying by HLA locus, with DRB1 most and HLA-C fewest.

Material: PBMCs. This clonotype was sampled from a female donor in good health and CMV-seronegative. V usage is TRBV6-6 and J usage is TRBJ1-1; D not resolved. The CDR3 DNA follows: TGTGCCAGCAGTTACTCTGAGTACACTGAAGCTTTCTTT. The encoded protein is CASSYSEYTEAFF.